This is a list of T cell receptor beta chains from one sample in a study of OX40 agonist ivuxolimab in advanced cancers. Profiled with immunoSEQ multiplex PCR; TCRdb holds only in-frame clones, not every one. The repertoire includes about 27,000 clones, 80% to 85% of them detected once, and roughly 23% sits in the top ten. The sample consisted of CD4+ or CD8+ T cells sorted from blood, taken in a trial of the OX40 agonist ivuxolimab. Receptors were obtained from an adult with an advanced solid tumor such as melanoma, head and neck, liver or kidney cancer. CDR3s include the opening cysteine and the closing phenylalanine or tryptophan. The order of the fields is CDR3 length, V gene, D gene, J gene, CDR3 DNA, CDR3 protein. The D gene is left open where the match is weak.

17,TRBV5-8,.,TRBJ1-5,TGTGCCAGCAGCTTGAGGGGGGCCACGGGGAGCAATCAGCCCCAGCATTTT,CASSLRGATGSNQPQHF
14,TRBV27,.,TRBJ1-4,TGTGCCAGCAGTTTGAGTGGGGCCGGTGAAAAACTGTTTTTT,CASSLSGAGEKLFF
14,TRBV5-6,TRBD1,TRBJ2-5,TGTGCCAGCAGCTCTGGACAGGGCCAAGAGACCCAGTACTTC,CASSSGQGQETQYF
14,TRBV11-2,.,TRBJ2-7,TGTGCCAGCAGCTTAGTCATCACTCCCTACGAGCAGTACTTC,CASSLVITPYEQYF
13,TRBV6-5,.,TRBJ2-5,TGTGCCAGCAGTTACTCTCTGCGGGAGACCCAGTACTTC,CASSYSLRETQYF
16,TRBV7-9,TRBD2,TRBJ2-3,TGTGCCAGCAGCGGGCTGGGCGGGAGGGCCGTAGATACGCAGTATTTT,CASSGLGGRAVDTQYF
14,TRBV6-4,TRBD2,TRBJ2-7,TGTGCCAGCAGTGTCACTAGCGGGGCTTACGAGCAGTACTTC,CASSVTSGAYEQYF
16,TRBV6-6,TRBD1,TRBJ1-6,TGTGCCAGCAGGACTGCCGGGACAGGGTTTAATTCACCCCTCCACTTT,CASRTAGTGFNSPLHF
15,TRBV29-1,.,TRBJ2-1,TGCAGCGTTGATGGCGCGACCGGCCCTTACAATGAGCAGTTCTTC,CSVDGATGPYNEQFF
15,TRBV4-3,TRBD2,TRBJ2-1,TGCGCCAGCAGGTCGGAATTAGCGGGGTACAATGAGCAGTTCTTC,CASRSELAGYNEQFF
16,TRBV5-6,.,TRBJ2-1,TGTGCCAGCAGCTTGGCAGCGGCAGGCCCTTACAATGAGCAGTTCTTC,CASSLAAAGPYNEQFF
12,TRBV27,.,TRBJ2-3,TGTGCCAGCAGTTTGGCCCCAGATACGCAGTATTTT,CASSLAPDTQYF
11,TRBV10-2,.,TRBJ2-2,TGCGCCAGCAGTGTAGCCGGGGAGCTGTTTTTT,CASSVAGELFF
18,TRBV4-1,.,TRBJ1-3,TGCGCCAGCAGCCCCTACGGCCCACCGGAGTCCTCTGGAAACACCATATATTTT,CASSPYGPPESSGNTIYF
15,TRBV14,.,TRBJ1-4,TGTGCCAGCAGCCAAGACGGGGGGCGCACTGAAAAACTGTTTTTT,CASSQDGGRTEKLFF
15,TRBV19,.,TRBJ1-4,TGTGCCAGTAGTAAAAACCCGGGAACTAATGAAAAACTGTTTTTT,CASSKNPGTNEKLFF
15,TRBV9,.,TRBJ2-7,TGTGCCAGCAGCCCCCACGGGGACGAGACCTACGAGCAGTACTTC,CASSPHGDETYEQYF
14,TRBV6-1,.,TRBJ2-3,TGTGCCAGCAGTGAAGCGGGAAGCACAGATACGCAGTATTTT,CASSEAGSTDTQYF
14,TRBV28,.,TRBJ1-2,TGTGCCAGCAGTTTATGGGACGCTAACTATGGCTACACCTTC,CASSLWDANYGYTF
15,TRBV13,.,TRBJ2-7,TGTGCCAGCAGCTCGGGACACCTCGGCTCCTACGAGCAGTACTTC,CASSSGHLGSYEQYF